A selection of T cell receptor beta chains follows, all from one sample in a study of blood T cell repertoires in COVID-19. The table came from immunoSEQ multiplex PCR; TCRdb's copy has only in-frame clones and leaves some out. In the table there are more than 100,000 clones, roughly 78% of which are singletons. The source material was peripheral blood. The receptors were gathered from a man aged 55-75 years with active or convalescent COVID-19. The CDR3 runs from the conserved cysteine through the conserved F or W. Each record gives: CDR3 DNA, CDR3 protein, clone size, V gene, D gene, J gene. A D gene is named only where the DNA matches it firmly. Expanded clones are given a class, and other clones once, few, many or no size at all.

cdr3_nt: TGTGCCAGCAGCCAAGATCCTGCAGGCCTCCAAGAGACCCAGTACTTC; cdr3_aa: CASSQDPAGLQETQYF; clone_size: .; v_call: TRBV3-1/TRBV3-2; d_call: .; j_call: TRBJ2-5
cdr3_nt: TGTGCCAGCAGTCCCACGACTAGCGGGAGTGCAGATACGCAGTATTTT; cdr3_aa: CASSPTTSGSADTQYF; clone_size: .; v_call: TRBV11-1; d_call: TRBD2; j_call: TRBJ2-3
cdr3_nt: TGTGCCAGCAGTCAGCCGGGACTAGGCGTCAACGAGCAGTACTTC; cdr3_aa: CASSQPGLGVNEQYF; clone_size: .; v_call: TRBV6-2/TRBV6-3; d_call: TRBD2; j_call: TRBJ2-7
cdr3_nt: TGTGCCACCAGCAGGGAGGGACTAGCGGGAGGCACCCATTACGAGCAGTACTTC; cdr3_aa: CATSREGLAGGTHYEQYF; clone_size: .; v_call: TRBV15; d_call: TRBD2; j_call: TRBJ2-7
cdr3_nt: TGCAGTGCTAGTAGGGACAGGGCTGGATCACCCCTCCACTTT; cdr3_aa: CSASRDRAGSPLHF; clone_size: .; v_call: TRBV20-1; d_call: TRBD1; j_call: TRBJ1-6
cdr3_nt: TGTGCCAGCAGCCCGGGGTTCAGCCCGGAGACCCAGTACTTC; cdr3_aa: CASSPGFSPETQYF; clone_size: .; v_call: TRBV4-2; d_call: .; j_call: TRBJ2-5
cdr3_nt: TGTGCCAGTAGTAGCCGGGACAGGGTTCTCCAGCATTTT; cdr3_aa: CASSSRDRVLQHF; clone_size: once; v_call: TRBV19; d_call: TRBD1; j_call: TRBJ1-5
cdr3_nt: TGTGCCACCAGTGAGGGTCGGGGTCTTAATGAAAAACTGTTTTTT; cdr3_aa: CATSEGRGLNEKLFF; clone_size: .; v_call: TRBV24-1; d_call: .; j_call: TRBJ1-4
cdr3_nt: TGTGCCAGTAGGGACTACATACGCACAGATACGCAGTATTTT; cdr3_aa: CASRDYIRTDTQYF; clone_size: .; v_call: TRBV27; d_call: TRBD2; j_call: TRBJ2-3
cdr3_nt: TGTGCCAGCAGCTTACAGGGGTACACTGAAGCTTTCTTT; cdr3_aa: CASSLQGYTEAFF; clone_size: .; v_call: TRBV5-5; d_call: TRBD1; j_call: TRBJ1-1
cdr3_nt: TGTGCCAGCAGCTTACGCGGGACTAGCGGTGCAGATACGCAGTATTTT; cdr3_aa: CASSLRGTSGADTQYF; clone_size: .; v_call: TRBV11-2; d_call: TRBD2; j_call: TRBJ2-3
cdr3_nt: TGTGCCAGCAGCTCCGGCGGGGGCACAGATACGCAGTATTTT; cdr3_aa: CASSSGGGTDTQYF; clone_size: .; v_call: TRBV7-3; d_call: .; j_call: TRBJ2-3
cdr3_nt: TGTGCCAGCAGCTTAGAGGGACTAGGGTTGGAGACCCAGTACTTC; cdr3_aa: CASSLEGLGLETQYF; clone_size: .; v_call: TRBV7-8; d_call: TRBD2; j_call: TRBJ2-5
cdr3_nt: TGCGCCAGCAGCCAAGATTTCACCTCGGTCTACGAGCAGTACTTC; cdr3_aa: CASSQDFTSVYEQYF; clone_size: .; v_call: TRBV4-3; d_call: .; j_call: TRBJ2-7
cdr3_nt: TGTGCCATCAGGGAGGGGCGCGTCTATGGCTACACCTTC; cdr3_aa: CAIREGRVYGYTF; clone_size: few; v_call: TRBV10-3; d_call: .; j_call: TRBJ1-2
cdr3_nt: TGTGCCAGCAGTCGACTAGCGGGACCCTACGAGCAGTACTTC; cdr3_aa: CASSRLAGPYEQYF; clone_size: .; v_call: TRBV6-5; d_call: TRBD2; j_call: TRBJ2-7
cdr3_nt: TGTGCCAGCAGCTCGGGACAGGGGAAACAGCCCCAGCATTTT; cdr3_aa: CASSSGQGKQPQHF; clone_size: .; v_call: TRBV6-5; d_call: TRBD1; j_call: TRBJ1-5
cdr3_nt: TGCGCCAGCAGCCAGGGGGCCCCCGGGGAGCTGTTTTTT; cdr3_aa: CASSQGAPGELFF; clone_size: .; v_call: TRBV4-1; d_call: .; j_call: TRBJ2-2
cdr3_nt: TGTGCCAGCAGCTTAGGACTAGCCTACGAGCAGTACTTC; cdr3_aa: CASSLGLAYEQYF; clone_size: .; v_call: TRBV7-9; d_call: .; j_call: TRBJ2-7
cdr3_nt: TGTGCCAGCAGTTCCATCGGACAGGGTACCCAGCCCCAGCATTTT; cdr3_aa: CASSSIGQGTQPQHF; clone_size: .; v_call: TRBV6-5; d_call: TRBD1; j_call: TRBJ1-5
cdr3_nt: TGTGCCAGCAGGGCGGAGACAGGGAGGCCAGATACGCAGTATTTT; cdr3_aa: CASRAETGRPDTQYF; clone_size: .; v_call: TRBV5-4; d_call: .; j_call: TRBJ2-3
cdr3_nt: TGTGCCAGCAGTGCGTCAACGGTGACCTACGAGCAGTACTTC; cdr3_aa: CASSASTVTYEQYF; clone_size: .; v_call: TRBV2; d_call: .; j_call: TRBJ2-7
cdr3_nt: TGTGCCAGCAGCACGGGACGGGGGGGAAGCAATCAGCCCCAGCATTTT; cdr3_aa: CASSTGRGGSNQPQHF; clone_size: few; v_call: TRBV7-9; d_call: .; j_call: TRBJ1-5
cdr3_nt: TGTGCCAGCAGCTCGACCGGGACTAGCAGGCAGTTCTTC; cdr3_aa: CASSSTGTSRQFF; clone_size: .; v_call: TRBV7-8; d_call: TRBD2; j_call: TRBJ2-1
cdr3_nt: TGTGCCAGCAGCTTGGGGGGCTTAACCTACGAGCAGTACTTC; cdr3_aa: CASSLGGLTYEQYF; clone_size: .; v_call: TRBV5-4; d_call: .; j_call: TRBJ2-7
cdr3_nt: TGTGCCAGCAGCCCCCGTGGAGAAAGCTATGGCTACACCTTC; cdr3_aa: CASSPRGESYGYTF; clone_size: .; v_call: TRBV7-8; d_call: .; j_call: TRBJ1-2
cdr3_nt: TGCGCCAGCAGCTTGGACTCTTACAATGAGCAGTTCTTC; cdr3_aa: CASSLDSYNEQFF; clone_size: .; v_call: TRBV5-1; d_call: .; j_call: TRBJ2-1
cdr3_nt: TGTGCCAGCAGCCCAGTATTTGGGGGCGAGGGAGTCACAGATACGCAGTATTTT; cdr3_aa: CASSPVFGGEGVTDTQYF; clone_size: .; v_call: TRBV7-3; d_call: .; j_call: TRBJ2-3
cdr3_nt: TGCGCCAGCAGCCAAGATCACACAGGGTCCTACGAGCAGTACTTC; cdr3_aa: CASSQDHTGSYEQYF; clone_size: .; v_call: TRBV4-3; d_call: .; j_call: TRBJ2-7
cdr3_nt: TGTGCCAGCAGCTTGACAGGGGGCGAGGAGACCCAGTACTTC; cdr3_aa: CASSLTGGEETQYF; clone_size: .; v_call: TRBV7-3; d_call: TRBD1; j_call: TRBJ2-5
cdr3_nt: TGCGCCAGCAGCGCAATTACTAGCGCCGGGGAGCTGTTTTTT; cdr3_aa: CASSAITSAGELFF; clone_size: .; v_call: TRBV5-1; d_call: TRBD2; j_call: TRBJ2-2